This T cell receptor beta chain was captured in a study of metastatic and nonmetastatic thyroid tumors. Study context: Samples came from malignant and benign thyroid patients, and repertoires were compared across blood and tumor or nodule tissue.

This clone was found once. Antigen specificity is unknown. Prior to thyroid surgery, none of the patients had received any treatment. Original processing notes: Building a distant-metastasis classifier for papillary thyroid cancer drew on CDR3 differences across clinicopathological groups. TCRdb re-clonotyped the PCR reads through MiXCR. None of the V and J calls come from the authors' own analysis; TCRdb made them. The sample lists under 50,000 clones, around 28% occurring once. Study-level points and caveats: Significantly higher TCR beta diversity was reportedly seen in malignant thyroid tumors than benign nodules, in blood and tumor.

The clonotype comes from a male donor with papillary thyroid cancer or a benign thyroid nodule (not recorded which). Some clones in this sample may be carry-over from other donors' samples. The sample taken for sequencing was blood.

This CDR3 reads CASSWTGSNTEAFF. In DNA, the CDR3 is TGCGCCAGCAGCTGGACAGGGAGTAACACTGAAGCTTTCTTT. The chain joins TRBV4-3 to TRBJ1-1; 8 bases agree with TRBD1. This CDR3 comprises 14 residues. J was trimmed by 2 bases and V by 5 bases; bases with no gene match: 4. The germline V gene encodes CDR1 LGHNA and CDR2 YSLEER.